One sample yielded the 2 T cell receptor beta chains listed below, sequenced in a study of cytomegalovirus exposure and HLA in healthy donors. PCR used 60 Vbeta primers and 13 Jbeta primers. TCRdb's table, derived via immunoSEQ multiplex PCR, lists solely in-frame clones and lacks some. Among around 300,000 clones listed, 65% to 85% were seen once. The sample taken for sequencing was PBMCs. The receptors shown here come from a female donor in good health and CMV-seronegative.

The CDR3 reads CASSTVLSNTEAFF. CDR3 in DNA: TGTGCCAGTAGTACGGTGTTATCTAACACTGAAGCTTTCTTT. V is TRBV19 and J is TRBJ1-1; D uncertain. Germline CDR1 LNHDA, CDR2 SQIVND (reference sequence). V was clipped by 4 bases and J by 2 bases, with 11 bases between them. This CDR3 contains 14 residues.

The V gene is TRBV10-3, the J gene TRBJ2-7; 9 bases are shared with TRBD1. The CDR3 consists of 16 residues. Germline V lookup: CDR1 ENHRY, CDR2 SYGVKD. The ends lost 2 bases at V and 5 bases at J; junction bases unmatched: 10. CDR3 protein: CAISEPSGQGLNEQYF. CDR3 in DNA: TGTGCCATCAGTGAGCCATCAGGACAGGGGTTAAACGAGCAGTACTTC.